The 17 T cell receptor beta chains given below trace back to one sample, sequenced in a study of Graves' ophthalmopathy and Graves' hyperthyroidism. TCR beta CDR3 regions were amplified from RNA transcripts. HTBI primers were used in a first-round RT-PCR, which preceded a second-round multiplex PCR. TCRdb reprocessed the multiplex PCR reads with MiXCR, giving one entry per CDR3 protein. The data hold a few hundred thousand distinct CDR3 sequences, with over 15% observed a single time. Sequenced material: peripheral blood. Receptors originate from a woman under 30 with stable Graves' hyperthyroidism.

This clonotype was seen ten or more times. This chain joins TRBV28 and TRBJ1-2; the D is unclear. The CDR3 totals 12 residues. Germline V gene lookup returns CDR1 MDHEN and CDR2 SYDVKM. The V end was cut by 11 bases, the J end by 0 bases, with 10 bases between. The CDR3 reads CAAGRANYGYTF. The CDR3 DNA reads TGTGCCGCGGGAAGGGCTAACTATGGCTACACCTTC.

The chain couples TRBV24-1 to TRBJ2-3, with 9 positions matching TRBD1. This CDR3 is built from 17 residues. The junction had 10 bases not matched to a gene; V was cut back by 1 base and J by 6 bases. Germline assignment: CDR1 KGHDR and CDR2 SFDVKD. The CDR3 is CATSDFGTGRVFDTQYF. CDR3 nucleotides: TGTGCCACCAGTGATTTTGGGACAGGGAGGGTTTTCGATACGCAGTATTTT.

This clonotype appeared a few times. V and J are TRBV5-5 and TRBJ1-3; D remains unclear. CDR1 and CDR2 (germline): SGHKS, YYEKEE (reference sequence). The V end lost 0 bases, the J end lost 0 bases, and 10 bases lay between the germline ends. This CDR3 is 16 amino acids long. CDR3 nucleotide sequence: TGTGCCAGCAGCTTGGCGGTCCTAAGCTCTGGAAACACCATATATTTT. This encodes CASSLAVLSSGNTIYF.

The CDR3 is CASSSRLLRNTQYF. The CDR3 DNA reads as TGTGCCAGTAGTTCACGGCTTTTAAGAAATACGCAGTATTTT. The chain uses TRBV19 and TRBJ2-3; no reliable D call. The CDR3 has 14 amino acids. V shed 5 bases and J shed 7 bases, with 16 bases lying between them. Germline values: CDR1 LNHDA, CDR2 SQIVND (reference sequence). The variable domain in full, completed from reference TRBV19 and TRBJ2-3, reads DGGITQSPKYLFRKEGQNVTLSCEQNLNHDAMYWYRQDPGQGLRLIYYSQIVNDFQKGDIAEGYSVSREKKESFPLTVTSAQKNPTAFYLCASSSRLLRNTQYFGPGTRLTVL.

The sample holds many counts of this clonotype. Here the CDR3 reads CATKGAELMNTEAFF. The CDR3 coding sequence is TGTGCCACCAAGGGGGCAGAACTAATGAACACTGAAGCTTTCTTT. The V call is TRBV10-3, the J call TRBJ1-1, with 7 bases aligning to TRBD1. From germline, CDR1 is ENHRY and CDR2 SYGVKD. The CDR3 runs to 15 residues. The V segment lost 10 bases and the J segment 0 bases; nucleotides outside the gene matches: 11.

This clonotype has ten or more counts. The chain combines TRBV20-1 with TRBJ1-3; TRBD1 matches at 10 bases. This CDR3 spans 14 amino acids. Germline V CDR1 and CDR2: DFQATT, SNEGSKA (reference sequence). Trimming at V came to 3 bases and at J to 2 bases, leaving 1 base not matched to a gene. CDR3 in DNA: TGCAGTGCTAGCGGACAGGGGGCTGGAAACACCATATATTTT. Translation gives CSASGQGAGNTIYF.

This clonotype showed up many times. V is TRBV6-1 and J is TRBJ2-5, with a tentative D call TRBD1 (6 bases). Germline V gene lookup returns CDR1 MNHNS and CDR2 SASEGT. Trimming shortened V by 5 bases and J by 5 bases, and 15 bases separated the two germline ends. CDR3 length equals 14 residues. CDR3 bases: TGTGCCAGCAGTCCCCTTGGGACACAGGAGACCCAGTACTTC. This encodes CASSPLGTQETQYF.

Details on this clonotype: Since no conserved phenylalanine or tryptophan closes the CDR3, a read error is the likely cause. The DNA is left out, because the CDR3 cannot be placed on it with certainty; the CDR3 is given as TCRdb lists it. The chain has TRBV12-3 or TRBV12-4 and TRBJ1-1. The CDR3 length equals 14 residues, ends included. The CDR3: CASSFEGVVAEACV.

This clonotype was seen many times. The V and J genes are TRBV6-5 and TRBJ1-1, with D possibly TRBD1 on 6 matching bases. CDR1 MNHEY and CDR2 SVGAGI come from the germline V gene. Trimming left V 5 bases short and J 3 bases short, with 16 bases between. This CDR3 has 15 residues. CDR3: CASSPQQGGYTEAFF. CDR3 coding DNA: TGTGCCAGCAGTCCCCAACAGGGAGGTTACACTGAAGCTTTCTTT.

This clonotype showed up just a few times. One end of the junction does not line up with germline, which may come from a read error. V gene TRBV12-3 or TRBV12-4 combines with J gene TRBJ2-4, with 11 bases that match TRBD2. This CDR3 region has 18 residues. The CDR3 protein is CASSSPGLAGGRPNIKYF. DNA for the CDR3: TGTGCCAGCAGTTCTCCCGGACTAGCGGGTGGGAGGCCTAACATTAAGTACTTC.

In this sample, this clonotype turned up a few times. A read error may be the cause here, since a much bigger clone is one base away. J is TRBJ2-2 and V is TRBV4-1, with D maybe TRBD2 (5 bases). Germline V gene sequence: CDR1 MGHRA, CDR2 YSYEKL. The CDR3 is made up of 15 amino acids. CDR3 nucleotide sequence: TGCGCCAGCAGCCAAGTGGTCAGTTCGGCCGGGGAGCTGTGTTTT. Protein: CASSQVVSSAGELCF.

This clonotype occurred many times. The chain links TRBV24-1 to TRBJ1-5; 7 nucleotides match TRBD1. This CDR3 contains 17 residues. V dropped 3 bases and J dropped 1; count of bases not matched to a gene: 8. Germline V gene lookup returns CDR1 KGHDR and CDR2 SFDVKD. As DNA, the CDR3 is TGTGCCACCAGTGATACCAGACAGGGCGAGAGCAATCAGCCCCAGCATTTT. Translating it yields CATSDTRQGESNQPQHF.

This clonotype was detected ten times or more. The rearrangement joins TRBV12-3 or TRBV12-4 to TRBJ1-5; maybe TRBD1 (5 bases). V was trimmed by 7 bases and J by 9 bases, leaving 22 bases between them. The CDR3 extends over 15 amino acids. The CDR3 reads CASTQSGGARRPQHF. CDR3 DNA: TGTGCCAGCACCCAGAGTGGAGGGGCTCGAAGGCCCCAGCATTTT.

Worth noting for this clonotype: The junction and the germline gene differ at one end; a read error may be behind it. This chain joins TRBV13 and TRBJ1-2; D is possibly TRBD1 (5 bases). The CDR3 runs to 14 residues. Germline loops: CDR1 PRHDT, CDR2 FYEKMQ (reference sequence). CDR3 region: CAGSLVGVPVGYTF. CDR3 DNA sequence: TGTGCCGGCAGCCTCGTGGGGGTTCCGGTAGGCTACACCTTC.

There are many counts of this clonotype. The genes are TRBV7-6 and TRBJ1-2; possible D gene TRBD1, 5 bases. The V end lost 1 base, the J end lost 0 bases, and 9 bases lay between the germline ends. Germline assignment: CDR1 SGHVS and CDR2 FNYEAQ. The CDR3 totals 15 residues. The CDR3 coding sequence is TGTGCCAGCAGCTTAGAAGGGGAAGCTAACTATGGCTACACCTTC. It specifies CASSLEGEANYGYTF. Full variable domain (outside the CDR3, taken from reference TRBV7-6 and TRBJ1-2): GAGVSQSPRYKVTKRGQDVALRCDPISGHVSLYWYRQALGQGPEFLTYFNYEAQQDKSGLPNDRFSAERPEGSISTLTIQRTEQRDSAMYRCASSLEGEANYGYTFGSGTRLTVV.

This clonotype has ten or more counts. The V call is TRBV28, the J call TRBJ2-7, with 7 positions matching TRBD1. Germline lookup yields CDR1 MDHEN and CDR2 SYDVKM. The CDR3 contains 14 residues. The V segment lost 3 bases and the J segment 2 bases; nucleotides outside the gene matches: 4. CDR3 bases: TGTGCCAGCAGTTTCGACAGGGCTACCTACGAGCAGTACTTC. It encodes CASSFDRATYEQYF.

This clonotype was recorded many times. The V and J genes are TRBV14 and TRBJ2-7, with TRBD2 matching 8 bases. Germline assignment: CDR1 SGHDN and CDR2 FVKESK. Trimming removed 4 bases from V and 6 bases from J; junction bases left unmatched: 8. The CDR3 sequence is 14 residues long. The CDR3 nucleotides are TGTGCCAGCAGCCCGTTCCGGGGGGGAAGCGAGCAGTACTTC. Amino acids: CASSPFRGGSEQYF.